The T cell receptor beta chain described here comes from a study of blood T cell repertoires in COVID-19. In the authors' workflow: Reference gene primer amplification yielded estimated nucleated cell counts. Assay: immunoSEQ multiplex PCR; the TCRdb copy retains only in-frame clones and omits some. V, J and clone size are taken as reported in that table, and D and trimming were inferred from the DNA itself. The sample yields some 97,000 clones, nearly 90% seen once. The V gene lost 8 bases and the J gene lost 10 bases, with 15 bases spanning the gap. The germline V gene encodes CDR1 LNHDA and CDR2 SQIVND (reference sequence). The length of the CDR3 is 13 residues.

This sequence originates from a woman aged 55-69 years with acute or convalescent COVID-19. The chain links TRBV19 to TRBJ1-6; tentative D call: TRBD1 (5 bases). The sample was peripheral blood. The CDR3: CASAALRESPLHF. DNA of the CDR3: TGTGCCAGTGCGGCCCTCAGGGAATCACCCCTCCACTTT.